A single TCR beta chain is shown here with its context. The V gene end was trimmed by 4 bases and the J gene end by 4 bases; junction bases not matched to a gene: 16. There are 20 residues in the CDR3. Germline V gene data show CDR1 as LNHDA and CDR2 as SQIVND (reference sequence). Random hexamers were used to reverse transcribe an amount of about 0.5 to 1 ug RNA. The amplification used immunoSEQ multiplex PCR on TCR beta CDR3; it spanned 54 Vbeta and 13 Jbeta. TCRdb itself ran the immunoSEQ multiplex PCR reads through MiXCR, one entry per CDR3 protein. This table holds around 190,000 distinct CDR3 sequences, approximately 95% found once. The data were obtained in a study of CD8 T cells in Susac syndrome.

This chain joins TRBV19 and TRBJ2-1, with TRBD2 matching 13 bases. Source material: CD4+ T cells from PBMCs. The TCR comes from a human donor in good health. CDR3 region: CASSTSSILAGGIAYNEQFF. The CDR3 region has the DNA TGTGCCAGTAGTACTAGTTCGATACTAGCGGGGGGGATTGCTTACAATGAGCAGTTCTTC.